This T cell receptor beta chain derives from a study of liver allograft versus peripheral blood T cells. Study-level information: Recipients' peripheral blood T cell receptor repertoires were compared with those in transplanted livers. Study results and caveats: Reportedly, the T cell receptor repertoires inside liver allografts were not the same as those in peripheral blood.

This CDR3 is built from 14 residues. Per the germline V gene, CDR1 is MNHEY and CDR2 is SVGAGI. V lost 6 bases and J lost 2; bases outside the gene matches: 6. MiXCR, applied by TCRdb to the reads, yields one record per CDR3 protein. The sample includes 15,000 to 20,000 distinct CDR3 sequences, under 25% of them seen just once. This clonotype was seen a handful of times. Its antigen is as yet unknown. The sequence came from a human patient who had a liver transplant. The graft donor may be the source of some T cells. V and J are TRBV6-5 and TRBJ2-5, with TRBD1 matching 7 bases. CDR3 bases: TGTGCCAGCAGACGGACAGGTGGACAAGAGACCCAGTACTTC. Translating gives CASRRTGGQETQYF.